This entry is about one T cell receptor (beta chain). What it binds is not known. The data were produced by immunoSEQ multiplex PCR, yet TCRdb's version contains in-frame clones alone and is incomplete. The data hold around 320,000 clones, with roughly 84% observed a single time. These data originate in a study of Ad26.COV2.S vaccination and SARS-CoV-2 variants. Study overall: The authors gave Ad26.COV2.S intramuscularly, either once or twice 56 days apart. Study findings and constraints: Vaccine recipients showed a spike-specific TCR breadth that was higher than in placebo recipients. In vaccinated individuals, spike-specific CD8+ and CD4+ T cell responses reportedly displayed substantial breadth.

Sample treatment: some 20 received Ad26.COV2.S at low or high dose, single or two shots; about 5 received placebo; per-sample allocation not given. Vaccine and placebo recipients were sampled on day 63 after the first injection. Its platform was an Ad26 vector, and its expressed antigen was Wuhan-strain SARS-CoV-2 spike. The clonotype originates from a person between 18 and 65 years old who received the Ad26.COV2.S COVID-19 vaccine or a placebo. The material was peripheral blood, obtained in a trial of Ad26.COV2.S vaccine versus placebo.

The chain's CDR3 is CASSQSGGHNNEQFF. The CDR3 coding sequence is TGTGCCAGCAGCCAAAGCGGGGGGCACAACAATGAGCAGTTCTTC. The chain links TRBV11-3 to TRBJ2-1, with 9 bases identical to TRBD2. In germline, CDR1 is SGHNT, CDR2 YENEEA. The CDR3 contains 15 residues. J lost 5 bases, V lost 5 bases, and 7 bases had no gene match.